This TCR beta chain is drawn from a study of cytomegalovirus exposure and HLA in healthy donors. For the study at large: Earlier results showed 90 million to 120 million unique TCR beta sequences derived from roughly 180 million T cells.

Notes on the study in general: According to reports, the classifier identified cytomegalovirus status with high specificity and sensitivity.

The germline V gene encodes CDR1 WSHSY and CDR2 SAAADI. CDR3 size: 13 residues. Worth noting for this clone: The antigen remains unidentified.

Use of 60 Vbeta and 13 Jbeta primers characterized the PCR. Assay used: immunoSEQ multiplex PCR; TCRdb lists only in-frame clones, some missing. The repertoire holds roughly 160,000 clones, 87% seen once, with over 0.8% in the top ten. V gene TRBV10-2 combines with J gene TRBJ2-5; 11 bases agree with TRBD1. The J call may not be correct, given that the DNA end is closer to TRBJ2-7. This TCR was recovered from a woman aged 25 to 45 in good health and CMV-seronegative. The sequenced material came from PBMCs. This CDR3 is CASTRDRGYEQYF. CDR3 bases: TGCGCCAGCACCCGGGACAGGGGGTACGAGCAGTACTTC.